This T cell receptor beta chain is from a study of shared clonotypes between healthy human individuals (TCRdb year 2020). Broadly, across the study: The cohort included three men and two women between 18 and 49 years of age. For each donor, CD4 naive and CD4 memory were each given three plates, CD8 naive was given two plates, and CD8 memory was given one plate. Blood TCR repertoires of a handful of healthy adults were deeply sequenced to estimate repertoire size and the extent of clonotype sharing between individuals. Between about 0.9 and 8.9 billion PBMCs per donor were obtained by leukapheresis. To increase sequencing depth and limit assay-specific biases, TCR repertoire library preparation and sequencing were carried out by different laboratories using diverse techniques. The research as a whole found: The small number of donors limited the genetic and exposure-history diversity represented. Compared with non-shared clonotypes, the clonotypes found in all four sorted-subset donors had higher generation probabilities. Sharing across a few donors was observed for approximately 5% of naive CD4, over 3% of naive CD8, over 2% of memory CD4, and around 0.42% of memory CD8 clonotypes. Based on pairwise subsampling, the degree of clonotype sharing among donors was expected to be affected by sequencing depth. Estimated clonotype richness was generally larger for naive than for memory subsets. Only blood was sampled, and tissue TCR repertoires likely differ from those in blood. Rarefaction of sorted-subset datasets indicated incomplete sequencing despite the large sequencing depth.

Using the deep immunoSEQ assay, TCR CDR3 regions were amplified from genomic DNA by multiplex PCR. For each cell subset, the extracted genomic DNA was distributed evenly across all wells of several immunoSEQ 96-well plates, and each plate served as one replicate. For sorted subsets, roughly 200 ng of genomic DNA, equivalent to around 29,000 T cell genomes, went into each replicate PCR. Purified libraries were quantified with a Qubit 3.0 fluorometer, sized on a Bioanalyzer 2100, and re-quantified with the KAPA Library Quantification kit. Every immunoSEQ 96-well plate was sequenced on a dedicated single-read 150-cycle Illumina NextSeq 550 flow cell. Regarding the original processing steps: Because the immunoSEQ output included only junctional sequences and no quality scores, the filtering could not be the same as the filtering used for full-length reads. Sequences were annotated with PyIR, a Python wrapper for IgBLAST v1.9, using IMGT germline references to assign V/J genes and CDR3. Reads were filtered out if the reads had weak V/J assignments (E-value above 1e-6), no CDR3, stop codons, out-of-frame junctions, or ambiguous translated residues. V3J clonotypes were defined as sequences sharing the same inferred V gene, J gene, and CDR3 amino acid sequence. Percentage overlap between repertoires was calculated by dividing the number of shared unique clonotypes by the size of the smaller repertoire. RTK rarefaction, the Chao1 estimator, and Recon v2.1 estimates of unobserved clonotypes were used to assess repertoire richness. For all TCRbeta clonotypes obtained by the gDNA method from several donors, generation probabilities were computed with OLGA. The table comes from immuneACCESS by way of TCRdb, which keeps in-frame sequences with V and J called. Part of the clones is missing from these tables; in studies checked, under half for an unresolved V gene and the rest for unknown reasons. V and J calls and clone size come straight from that table; D and trimming were deduced from the DNA. In all, the sample holds 2 million to 2.5 million clones, and 90% to 95% of those were seen once. The ten largest clonotypes hold about 0.41% of the sample.

As for this clone: This receptor's antigen is unknown. No clone much larger than this one lies a single base away; base qualities are absent.

V ends up 2 bases short and J 6 bases short, with an unmatched junction base count of 7. The CDR3 holds 14 amino acids from the cysteine to the phenylalanine. Left in the record is the CDR3 DNA by itself, 42 bases read in frame from the first base. Reading the germline V gene gives CDR1 SNHLY and CDR2 FYNNEI. Healthy HIV-negative adults with no recently reported acute infections or vaccinations were included as donors. Every donor was a Caucasian adult residing in Nashville, Tennessee, USA. Magnetic negative selection was used to enrich CD4+ T cells, after which naive cells were positively selected on CD45RA and the negative fraction became the memory subset. After blood collection by leukapheresis, PBMCs were isolated using Ficoll-Histopaque density gradient centrifugation and then cryopreserved in the vapor phase of liquid nitrogen. Purity and quantity of every magnetically sorted T cell population were checked by analytical flow cytometry. Genomic DNA was isolated from every sorted fraction and measured by UV absorbance on a Nanodrop 2000c.

The rearrangement joined TRBV2 to TRBJ2-7; TRBD2 lines up with 7 middle nucleotides. Sequencing input: naive CD4+ T cells from PBMCs. Reading the label with the study, this specimen's cell subset or site is: CD45RA+ positively selected. The sequence was collected from a man aged 18 to 30 in good health. Some clones in this sample may be carry-over from other donors' samples. The CDR3 protein is CASSENGLGGEQYF. The bases read TGTGCCAGCAGTGAAAACGGACTAGGAGGCGAGCAGTACTTC. With all but the CDR3 taken from the reference TRBV2 and TRBJ2-7 genes, the full variable domain is: EPEVTQTPSHQVTQMGQEVILRCVPISNHLYFYWYRQILGQKVEFLVSFYNNEISEKSEIFDDQFSVERPDGSNFTLKIRSTKLEDSAMYFCASSENGLGGEQYFGPGTRLTVT.